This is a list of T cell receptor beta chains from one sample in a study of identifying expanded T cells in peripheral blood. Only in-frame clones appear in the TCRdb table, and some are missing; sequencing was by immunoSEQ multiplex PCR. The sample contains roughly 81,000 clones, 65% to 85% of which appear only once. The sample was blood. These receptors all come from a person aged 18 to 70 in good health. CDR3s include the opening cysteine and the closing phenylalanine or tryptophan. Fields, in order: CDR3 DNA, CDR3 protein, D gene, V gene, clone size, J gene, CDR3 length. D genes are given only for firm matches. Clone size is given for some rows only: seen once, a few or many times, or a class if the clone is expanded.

CDR3 DNA: TGTGCCAGCAGTTACCCGTCTCAGGGGCACTACGAGCAGTACTTC
CDR3 protein: CASSYPSQGHYEQYF
D gene: .
V gene: TRBV6-6
clone size: once
J gene: TRBJ2-7
CDR3 length: 15

CDR3 DNA: TGTGCCACCAAGGGACAGGCCACCTACGAGCAGTACTTC
CDR3 protein: CATKGQATYEQYF
D gene: TRBD1
V gene: TRBV27
clone size: few
J gene: TRBJ2-7
CDR3 length: 13

CDR3 DNA: TGTGCCAGCTCACTGCGCGGAAAAGGGAACAGGAACGAGCAGTACTTC
CDR3 protein: CASSLRGKGNRNEQYF
D gene: .
V gene: TRBV18
clone size: .
J gene: TRBJ2-7
CDR3 length: 16

CDR3 DNA: TGTGCCAGCAGTAGGGACACTATGACGAACACCATATATTTT
CDR3 protein: CASSRDTMTNTIYF
D gene: .
V gene: TRBV2
clone size: once
J gene: TRBJ1-3
CDR3 length: 14

CDR3 DNA: TGCGCCAGCAGCCCATTGGTAAATCAATCCCCCTACGAGCAGTACTTC
CDR3 protein: CASSPLVNQSPYEQYF
D gene: .
V gene: TRBV4-1
clone size: .
J gene: TRBJ2-7
CDR3 length: 16

CDR3 DNA: TGTGCCTGGAGTGTATACTGGGGGACAGGGGGCGTGCCGAACACCGGGGAGCTGTTTTTT
CDR3 protein: CAWSVYWGTGGVPNTGELFF
D gene: TRBD1
V gene: TRBV30
clone size: once
J gene: TRBJ2-2
CDR3 length: 20

CDR3 DNA: TGTGCCAGCAATATTGGGACGGGGGACACAGATACGCAGTATTTT
CDR3 protein: CASNIGTGDTDTQYF
D gene: .
V gene: TRBV2
clone size: .
J gene: TRBJ2-3
CDR3 length: 15

CDR3 DNA: TGTGCCAGCAGCTTTAGGACAGGGATTCTCTCTGGGGCCAACGTCCTGACTTTC
CDR3 protein: CASSFRTGILSGANVLTF
D gene: TRBD1
V gene: TRBV11-2
clone size: .
J gene: TRBJ2-6
CDR3 length: 18

CDR3 DNA: TGTGCCAGCAGCCTTCCGGGGACTAGCCAGGGTACGCAGTATTTT
CDR3 protein: CASSLPGTSQGTQYF
D gene: TRBD2
V gene: TRBV5-6
clone size: .
J gene: TRBJ2-3
CDR3 length: 15

CDR3 DNA: TGTGCCAGCAGCTTAACCAGGGCCAATCAGCCCCAGCATTTT
CDR3 protein: CASSLTRANQPQHF
D gene: .
V gene: TRBV13
clone size: .
J gene: TRBJ1-5
CDR3 length: 14

CDR3 DNA: TGCAGCCTTAGGGTAGGGACCTATGGCTACACCTTC
CDR3 protein: CSLRVGTYGYTF
D gene: .
V gene: TRBV29-1
clone size: .
J gene: TRBJ1-2
CDR3 length: 12

CDR3 DNA: TGTGCCAGCAGCGAGAAGATCACCGGGGAGCTGTTTTTT
CDR3 protein: CASSEKITGELFF
D gene: .
V gene: TRBV9
clone size: once
J gene: TRBJ2-2
CDR3 length: 13

CDR3 DNA: TGTGCCAGCAGCGCCCGACAGGGCGTAAGCTACGAGCAGTACTTC
CDR3 protein: CASSARQGVSYEQYF
D gene: TRBD1
V gene: TRBV9
clone size: .
J gene: TRBJ2-7
CDR3 length: 15

CDR3 DNA: TGTGCCAGCAGCTTGTCCGGGACTAGCGGCGCGAATGAGCAGTTCTTC
CDR3 protein: CASSLSGTSGANEQFF
D gene: TRBD2
V gene: TRBV11-2
clone size: .
J gene: TRBJ2-1
CDR3 length: 16

CDR3 DNA: TGTGCCATCAGTTGGACTAGCGGGAGACTTTACAATGAGCAGTTCTTC
CDR3 protein: CAISWTSGRLYNEQFF
D gene: TRBD2
V gene: TRBV7-2
clone size: .
J gene: TRBJ2-1
CDR3 length: 16

CDR3 DNA: TGTGCCACCCTCTCGGGAGAGCAGTACTTC
CDR3 protein: CATLSGEQYF
D gene: .
V gene: TRBV7-2
clone size: .
J gene: TRBJ2-7
CDR3 length: 10

CDR3 DNA: TGCGCCAGCAGTAAGGCTAGGACTAGCGGCCCTTACAATGAGCAGTTCTTC
CDR3 protein: CASSKARTSGPYNEQFF
D gene: TRBD2
V gene: TRBV23-1
clone size: .
J gene: TRBJ2-1
CDR3 length: 17

CDR3 DNA: TGTGCCAGCACTAGACTAGCGGGAGTGGAGCAGTACTTC
CDR3 protein: CASTRLAGVEQYF
D gene: TRBD2
V gene: TRBV6-5
clone size: .
J gene: TRBJ2-7
CDR3 length: 13

CDR3 DNA: TGTGCCAGCGGGAGCGGGACTCACAATGAGCAGTTCTTC
CDR3 protein: CASGSGTHNEQFF
D gene: TRBD2
V gene: TRBV6-6
clone size: .
J gene: TRBJ2-1
CDR3 length: 13

CDR3 DNA: TGTGCCAGTAGTTCAGGTGGGAGCGCGGGCGAGCAGTACTTC
CDR3 protein: CASSSGGSAGEQYF
D gene: .
V gene: TRBV19
clone size: .
J gene: TRBJ2-7
CDR3 length: 14

CDR3 DNA: TGTGCCAGCAATAGGGCTAGCGGGAGGAGGTGGGAGCTGTTTTTT
CDR3 protein: CASNRASGRRWELFF
D gene: TRBD2
V gene: TRBV6-5
clone size: .
J gene: TRBJ2-2
CDR3 length: 15

CDR3 DNA: TGTGCCAGCAGTGACATAGGACAGACCTACGAGCAGTACTTC
CDR3 protein: CASSDIGQTYEQYF
D gene: .
V gene: TRBV6-1
clone size: once
J gene: TRBJ2-7
CDR3 length: 14

CDR3 DNA: TGTGCCAGCAGTAGACTAGCGGGGGCCTCTAATGAGCAGTTCTTC
CDR3 protein: CASSRLAGASNEQFF
D gene: TRBD2
V gene: TRBV4-2
clone size: few
J gene: TRBJ2-1
CDR3 length: 15

CDR3 DNA: TGTGCCAGCTCACCGGTCGGGACAGGACGCTATGGCTACACCTTC
CDR3 protein: CASSPVGTGRYGYTF
D gene: TRBD1
V gene: TRBV18
clone size: .
J gene: TRBJ1-2
CDR3 length: 15

CDR3 DNA: TGTGCCAGTAGTACTACAGGGAACACTGAAGCTTTCTTT
CDR3 protein: CASSTTGNTEAFF
D gene: .
V gene: TRBV19
clone size: once
J gene: TRBJ1-1
CDR3 length: 13

CDR3 DNA: TGTGCCAGCAGCCCCGGAAGCGGTTATTCACGGAATGAGCAGTTCTTC
CDR3 protein: CASSPGSGYSRNEQFF
D gene: .
V gene: TRBV5-4
clone size: .
J gene: TRBJ2-1
CDR3 length: 16

CDR3 DNA: TGTGCCAGCAGTGACAGTCTGAACACTGAAGCTTTCTTT
CDR3 protein: CASSDSLNTEAFF
D gene: .
V gene: TRBV2
clone size: once
J gene: TRBJ1-1
CDR3 length: 13

CDR3 DNA: TGTGCCAGCTCCACTGACCGGGACTTGACCTACGAGCAGTACTTC
CDR3 protein: CASSTDRDLTYEQYF
D gene: .
V gene: TRBV19
clone size: .
J gene: TRBJ2-7
CDR3 length: 15